This T cell receptor (beta chain) was sequenced in a study of human T cells and chemical hapten exposure. This CDR3 is 17 amino acids long. Germline trimming cut 3 bases from V and 2 bases from J; bases unmatched to any gene: 7. The germline gives CDR1 KGHSH, CDR2 LQKENI. This clonotype was recorded a few times. Library preparation tagged each individual cDNA molecule with a unique molecular identifier. TCRdb ran MiXCR on the RACE reads and lists one entry per CDR3 protein. The sample contains approximately 81,000 distinct CDR3 sequences, over 8.5% of which appear only once. As for time point: healthy volunteer bleed at 6 weeks. Researchers extracted total RNA from unfractionated whole blood.

V and J are TRBV18 and TRBJ2-7, with 13 bases fitting TRBD2. The TCR was taken from a male donor in good health. Some clones in this sample may be carry-over from other donors' samples. The specimen sequenced was whole blood. Here the CDR3 reads CASSPRTSGSRTYEQYF. CDR3 nucleotides: TGTGCCAGCTCACCCCGGACTAGCGGGAGTCGTACCTACGAGCAGTACTTC.